Listed below are T cell receptor beta chains from one sample, sequenced in a study of cytomegalovirus exposure and HLA in healthy donors. Sequencing used immunoSEQ multiplex PCR; TCRdb keeps in-frame clones, though not all of them. The table includes approximately 150,000 clones, approximately 82% detected once. Sequencing was performed on PBMCs. The origin of the receptors is a woman between 40 and 50 years old in good health and CMV-seronegative. Each CDR3 is given without its conserved first and last residue.

TRBJ1-1,TRBV5-1,ASSPGQGGTEAF
TRBJ2-7,TRBV5-1,ASSRRGSQGQRYEQY
TRBJ2-1,TRBV7-6,ASSPRFTGYNEQF
TRBJ2-5,TRBV6-1,ASSEQGIGETQY
TRBJ2-5,TRBV7-8,ASSFLSLAAQETQY
TRBJ2-7,TRBV10-3,AISEWQGVPYEQY
TRBJ2-7,TRBV28,ASSQPPGSHEQY
TRBJ2-2,TRBV18,ASSPEAAATGELF
TRBJ2-1,TRBV19,ASSIEGGSSYNEQF
TRBJ2-3,TRBV27,ASSSLPLAGGLGDTQY
TRBJ2-7,TRBV4-1,ASSQDRGYEQY
TRBJ2-3,TRBV19,ASMGFKREGTDTQY
TRBJ2-6,TRBV15,ATSPVGGALT
TRBJ1-1,TRBV19,AVRDRGRFPEAF
TRBJ2-7,TRBV2,ASRDSFIDRVY
TRBJ1-5,TRBV7-9,SSSFGANQPQH
TRBJ1-1,TRBV15,ATSREQGTEAF
TRBJ2-1,TRBV7-9,SSSLALAGSYNEQF
TRBJ1-5,TRBV21-1,ASSKPGQVRPLRNQPQH
TRBJ2-7,TRBV6-6,ASTDGGRFLTYEQY
TRBJ2-3,TRBV28,ASSLSGLGLASDTQY
TRBJ2-5,TRBV29-1,SASKGGGQETQY
-,TRBV5-1,ASMGTSGIPYEQY
TRBJ1-5,TRBV7-2,ASSLGRDQPQH